The source of this T cell receptor (beta chain) is a study of T cell responses to AZD1222 COVID-19 vaccine. Findings of the study overall: Variant regions that are unmutated are reportedly the target of nearly half of spike-specific TCRs. Increases in Spike-specific TCR breadth and depth were seen after two AZD1222 doses.

Comments on this clone: Its antigen is not known.

Germline CDR1 and CDR2: SGHRS and YFSETQ. There are 15 residues in the CDR3. The V gene lost 0 bases and the J gene lost 5 bases, with 14 bases spanning the gap. Assay: immunoSEQ multiplex PCR; the TCRdb copy retains only in-frame clones and omits some. The table shows 70,000 to 85,000 clones, with 83% occurring only once. This specimen was peripheral blood, taken 28 days after the second AZD1222 dose. The TCR sequence derives from an adult who received the AZD1222 COVID-19 vaccine. The chain links TRBV5-1 to TRBJ1-2; D may be TRBD1 (5 bases). This CDR3 is CASSLDWGGGYGYTF. The CDR3 DNA is TGCGCCAGCAGCTTGGACTGGGGGGGAGGTTATGGCTACACCTTC. Full variable domain (missing parts from reference TRBV5-1 and TRBJ1-2): KAGVTQTPRYLIKTRGQQVTLSCSPISGHRSVSWYQQTPGQGLQFLFEYFSETQRNKGNFPGRFSGRQFSNSRSEMNVSTLELGDSALYLCASSLDWGGGYGYTFGSGTRLTVV.